This T cell receptor (beta chain) was profiled in a study of long-term antiretroviral therapy in people with HIV. The V end was cut by 4 bases, the J end by 2 bases, with 13 bases between. CDR1 is SGDLS and CDR2 is YYNGEE in the germline V gene. This CDR3 has 15 amino acids. Investigators performed immunoSEQ version v3.0 at survey level. The method was immunoSEQ multiplex PCR; TCRdb's version includes in-frame clones alone and lacks a portion of them. The sample lists some 20,000 clones; approximately 84% were seen once. Specimen: unsorted PBMCs, collected 0.9 years after starting antiretroviral therapy. The source of this sequence is a man between 18 and 35 years old with HIV. The chain is built from TRBV9 and TRBJ2-1; D is possibly TRBD2 (7 bases). The CDR3 loop is CASSSGGGAYNEQFF. DNA of the CDR3: TGTGCCAGCAGCTCCGGCGGGGGCGCCTACAATGAGCAGTTCTTC.